This T cell receptor beta chain was sequenced for a study of blood T cell repertoires in COVID-19. About the research overall: The United States, Italy and Spain supplied acute and convalescent COVID-19 samples. PBMCs, B-cell-depleted T cells, or T cells were the source of the cDNA or gDNA that made up the material.

V shed 0 bases, J shed 7 bases, and the junction held 9 bases outside the gene matches. Germline V gene sequence: CDR1 KGHSH, CDR2 LQKENI. The CDR3 is 18 residues long. In the original workflow: Reference gene primer amplification gave nucleated cell count estimates. This table comes from immunoSEQ multiplex PCR, and its TCRdb copy is limited to in-frame clones, with some not included. V and J calls and clone size follow that table, whereas D and trimming were derived from the DNA. The sample consists of under 200,000 clones, roughly 84% of them appearing once. This TCR came from a woman of 80 years or more with active or convalescent COVID-19. The chain has TRBV18 and TRBJ2-1; 13 bases align to TRBD2. The sequencing sample was made of peripheral blood. The CDR3 DNA sequence: TGTGCCAGCTCACCACCGGGTTTTGGGACTAGCGGGGTGAATGAGCAGTTCTTC. Its translation: CASSPPGFGTSGVNEQFF.